These 18 T cell receptor beta chains were all obtained from the same sample, sequenced in a study of blood T cell repertoires in COVID-19. Produced via immunoSEQ multiplex PCR; TCRdb's table is partial and in-frame only. The repertoire has fewer than 350,000 clones, approximately 85% of them found once; the top ten carry over 2%. Sequenced sample: PBMCs or T cells enriched from blood (not recorded which). Every receptor here comes from a man younger than 40 who had recovered from COVID-19.

V usage is TRBV6-5 and J usage is TRBJ1-1; tentative D call: TRBD1 (6 bases). Trimming removed 11 bases at V and 5 bases at J, with 12 bases between. CDR3 length equals 11 residues. In germline, CDR1 is MNHEY, CDR2 SVGAGI. CDR3 region: CAGRQGTEAFF. CDR3 DNA: TGTGCCGGACGTCAGGGGACTGAAGCTTTCTTT.

CDR3: CASRPALGQGGEAFF. The CDR3 nucleotides read TGTGCCAGCAGACCGGCCCTCGGACAGGGGGGTGAAGCTTTCTTT. The chain recombines TRBV25-1 with TRBJ1-1; TRBD1 agrees at 10 bases. From germline, CDR1 is MGHDK and CDR2 SYGVNS. V was pared by 6 bases and J by 7 bases, with 11 bases of the junction left unmatched. This CDR3 comprises 15 residues.

This chain uses TRBV5-5 with TRBJ2-2, with 9 bases identical to TRBD1. The germline V gene encodes CDR1 SGHKS and CDR2 YYEKEE (reference sequence). V gave up 4 bases and J gave up 5 bases; unmatched junction bases: 6. The CDR3 has 15 residues. The CDR3 region is CASSLRDRVTGELFF. The CDR3, as DNA: TGTGCCAGCAGCCTACGGGACAGGGTGACCGGGGAGCTGTTTTTT.

The V and J genes are TRBV9 and TRBJ1-4; 7 nucleotides align to TRBD1. The CDR3 totals 15 residues. Per germline, CDR1 SGDLS and CDR2 YYNGEE. The V gene end was trimmed by 0 bases and the J gene end by 4 bases; junction bases not matched to a gene: 3. The CDR3 sequence: CASSVVTGSNEKLFF. CDR3 nucleotides: TGTGCCAGCAGCGTAGTGACAGGGAGTAATGAAAAACTGTTTTTT.

V gene TRBV19 combines with J gene TRBJ1-5; D gene ambiguous. The CDR3 is made up of 14 amino acids. CDR1 is LNHDA, CDR2 SQIVND, per germline (reference sequence). V was pared by 6 bases and J by 2 bases, with 11 bases between. CDR3 nucleotide sequence: TGTGCCAGTAGGGCGGTAAGTGGCAATCAGCCCCAGCATTTT. Its translation: CASRAVSGNQPQHF.

The chain couples TRBV5-4 to TRBJ1-6; no firm D call. V lost 0 bases to trimming and J lost 16 bases, with 14 bases between them. Germline V CDR1 and CDR2: SGHNT, YYREEE (reference sequence). CDR3 length: 13 amino acids. The CDR3 bases are TGTGCCAGCAGCTTGGATGACTACCCGATACTCCACTTT. Translating it yields CASSLDDYPILHF.

Only one count was recorded for this clone. The gene calls are TRBV6-5 and TRBJ2-1; 8 bases agree with TRBD2. Germline-derived CDR1 and CDR2 are MNHEY and SVGAGI. The trim removed 7 bases at V and 4 bases at J, leaving 3 bases unmatched. This CDR3 region has 13 residues. CDR3 amino acids: CASTPGGYNEQFF. CDR3 in DNA: TGTGCCAGCACACCGGGGGGGTACAATGAGCAGTTCTTC.

This chain uses TRBV30 with TRBJ2-2; TRBD2 matches 8 bases. After removal of 1 base from V and 5 bases from J, the junction contained 0 bases not matched to a gene. From germline, CDR1 is GTSNPN and CDR2 SVGIG (reference sequence). The CDR3 consists of 13 residues. CDR3 sequence: CAWSGGGTGELFF. CDR3 DNA: TGTGCCTGGAGTGGCGGGGGGACCGGGGAGCTGTTTTTT.

The genes are TRBV5-5 and TRBJ1-6, with a weak D call TRBD1 (5 bases). The CDR3 extends over 17 amino acids. Germline loops: CDR1 SGHKS, CDR2 YYEKEE (reference sequence). V gave up 3 bases and J gave up 0 bases, with 13 bases separating them. CDR3 in DNA: TGTGCCAGCAGCTCAGGACTGGGGGGCTCCTATAATTCACCCCTCCACTTT. Residues: CASSSGLGGSYNSPLHF.

The V gene is TRBV15, the J gene TRBJ2-5; the D is unclear. V lost 0 bases to trimming and J lost 4 bases, with 6 bases between them. The CDR3 is 13 residues long. Germline CDR1 reads LNHNV; CDR2 reads YYDKDF (reference sequence). This CDR3 is CATSRDMAETQYF. The CDR3 region has the DNA TGTGCCACCAGCAGAGATATGGCAGAGACCCAGTACTTC. Filled out from reference TRBV15 and TRBJ2-5, the complete variable domain reads DAMVIQNPRYQVTQFGKPVTLSCSQTLNHNVMYWYQQKSSQAPKLLFHYYDKDFNNEADTPDNFQSRRPNTSFCFLDIRSPGLGDTAMYLCATSRDMAETQYFGPGTRLLVL.

The rearrangement uses TRBV7-2 and TRBJ1-2; tentatively, D is TRBD1 (6 bases). Germline CDR1 is SGHTA and CDR2 is FQGNSA. The CDR3 is 15 residues long. Trimming took 2 bases from V and 4 from J, leaving 14 bases between them. The CDR3 sequence: CASSLHGTSPYGYTF. As DNA, the CDR3 is TGTGCCAGCAGCTTACACGGGACATCTCCCTATGGCTACACCTTC.

The chain recombines TRBV27 with TRBJ2-5; a weak D match, TRBD2 (5 bases). Looked up from germline, CDR1 is MNHEY and CDR2 is SMNVEV (reference sequence). CDR3 length: 16 amino acids. Deletions cut 4 bases from V and 5 bases from J, with 20 bases between. Here the CDR3 DNA reads TGTGCCAGCAGTTCAGAGACCGCCCCGCGAGGGGAGACCCAGTACTTC. Translating gives CASSSETAPRGETQYF.

V and J are TRBV19 and TRBJ2-1, with D unclear. The CDR3 contains 14 residues. Trimming pared 9 bases from V and 1 base from J, leaving 13 bases between. Germline loops: CDR1 LNHDA, CDR2 SQIVND (reference sequence). As DNA, the CDR3 is TGTGCCAGCTGTCCAACAGCATCCTACAATGAGCAGTTCTTC. Translation gives CASCPTASYNEQFF.

This chain uses TRBV30 with TRBJ1-2, with a possible D match to TRBD1 (6 bases). V was clipped by 3 bases and J by 4 bases, with 18 bases between them. The V gene's germline CDR1 is GTSNPN and CDR2 SVGIG (reference sequence). The CDR3 runs 15 residues. This CDR3 reads CAWRRNYRDPYGYTF. In DNA form, the CDR3 reads TGTGCCTGGAGGAGGAACTACAGGGACCCCTATGGCTACACCTTC. Filled out from reference TRBV30 and TRBJ1-2, the complete variable domain reads SQTIHQWPATLVQPVGSPLSLECTVEGTSNPNLYWYRQAAGRGLQLLFYSVGIGQISSEVPQNLSASRPQDRQFILSSKKLLLSDSGFYLCAWRRNYRDPYGYTFGSGTRLTVV.

The chain carries TRBV27 and TRBJ1-4; TRBD1 matches 7 bases. The CDR3 runs 15 residues. J was trimmed by 4 bases and V by 6 bases; bases with no gene match: 8. CDR1 MNHEY and CDR2 SMNVEV come from the germline V gene (reference sequence). Written as DNA, the CDR3 is TGTGCCAGCAGGAACGGGGACAGAAGTAATGAAAAACTGTTTTTT. Translation gives CASRNGDRSNEKLFF.

This rearrangement joins TRBV5-6 to TRBJ1-2; D is perhaps TRBD1 (6 bases). Germline CDR1 is SGHDT and CDR2 is YYEEEE. V was clipped by 0 bases and J by 7 bases, with 10 bases between them. This CDR3 spans 13 amino acids. This CDR3 reads CASSLGPGAGYTF. The CDR3 DNA reads as TGTGCCAGCAGCTTGGGGCCAGGGGCTGGCTACACCTTC.

The chain is built from TRBV30 and TRBJ2-4; perhaps TRBD2 as D (6 bases). In germline, CDR1 is GTSNPN, CDR2 SVGIG (reference sequence). The V and J ends lost 1 base and 3 bases respectively, with 31 bases between them. There are 21 residues in the CDR3. CDR3 DNA sequence: TGTGCCTGGAGTGAGGGGCGGCTGCGGGGTGGGGTGGTGAGAGGCAAAAACATTCAGTACTTC. Its protein product is CAWSEGRLRGGVVRGKNIQYF.

A single count supports this clone. V gene TRBV2 combines with J gene TRBJ2-7; possible D gene TRBD2, 5 bases. There are 14 residues in the CDR3. V was trimmed by 7 bases and J by 2 bases, leaving 15 bases between them. Per germline, CDR1 SNHLY and CDR2 FYNNEI. For the CDR3, the DNA is TGTGCCAGCACCAAAACCGGGATGGCCTACGAGCAGTACTTC. Translating it yields CASTKTGMAYEQYF. Combining the CDR3 with reference TRBV2 and TRBJ2-7 gives the whole variable domain EPEVTQTPSHQVTQMGQEVILRCVPISNHLYFYWYRQILGQKVEFLVSFYNNEISEKSEIFDDQFSVERPDGSNFTLKIRSTKLEDSAMYFCASTKTGMAYEQYFGPGTRLTVT.